The clone carrying this T cell receptor (beta chain) was seen a few times. No antigen is known for it. These data are taken from a study of identical twins. Using its own MiXCR run on the 5' RACE reads, TCRdb lists one record per CDR3 protein. The table lists 450,000 or so distinct CDR3 sequences, more than 20% of them singletons. The CDR3 totals 12 residues. Trimming left V 4 bases short and J 11 bases short, with 12 bases between. Findings and caveats of the study: Beta clonotypes that were abundant in cord blood contained fewer insertions, a pattern absent from memory repertoires. Conclusions were drawn cross-sectionally by statistical analysis, without following the same donors.

These data were likewise used in another study, on T cells expressing NK-cell markers. As that report states: In roughly six donors, dominant CD3+CD56+NKG2C+ clonotypes ranked among the top 10 CD8+ clonotypes.

V is TRBV12-3 or TRBV12-4 and J is TRBJ1-5; D is possibly TRBD1 (6 bases). The source is a young woman in good health. Sequenced sample: CD4+ T cells sorted from blood. The CDR3 DNA reads TGTGCCAGCAGTTCCGGGGGGCCGGCCCAGCATTTT. It yields the protein CASSSGGPAQHF.